The text below deals with one T cell receptor (beta chain). Its antigen is still unknown. The germline gene is not matched at one end of the junction; a read error may be the cause. The entry originates in a study of vaccination and CD4 T cells after COVID-19. Study information: Convalescent patients were SARS-CoV-2 positive by nasal swab PCR; 10 or so mild, one severe. Study conclusions and caveats: Although the median of SARS-CoV-2-reactive clonotypes rose from approximately 21 to 38, the change was not significant.

Treatment specified: roughly 10-day PBMC culture with coronavirus spike peptide pools or control peptides (ViraFEST assay). After expanding antigen-specific T cells with peptide pools, ViraFEST sequenced their TCRs. Cultured CD4+ T-cell DNA underwent Oncomine TCR Beta short-read sequencing. The authors extracted genomic DNA from cultured CD4+ T cells. TCRdb analysed the PCR reads with MiXCR anew, one entry per CDR3 protein. Of some 16,000 distinct CDR3 sequences in the sample, about three quarters were seen once. CDR1 is DFQATT, CDR2 SNEGSKA, per germline (reference sequence). The CDR3 has 13 amino acids.

This receptor was identified in a human donor who had recovered from COVID-19. J is TRBJ1-6 and V is TRBV20-1; TRBD1 agrees at 8 bases. Sequencing was performed on CD4+ T cells from blood, cultured in vitro. The CDR3 sequence: CSASDRDNSPLHF. The CDR3 DNA follows: TGCAGTGCTTCGGACAGGGATAATTCGCCCCTCCACTTT.